This T cell receptor (beta chain) was profiled in a study of post-analysis software for immune sequencing data (dated by TCRdb to the mid-2010s). Regarding the complete study: Recorded disease courses included relapsing-remitting, secondary progressive and progressive-relapsing multiple sclerosis, with some patients lacking subtype annotation. The multiple sclerosis patient repertoires were compared with 10 to 12 previously published healthy control repertoires from donors aged roughly 6 to 27 years. A subset of samples was prepared in parallel using single-end sample barcoding, then pooled and co-amplified after Illumina adapter ligation.

The protocol used for the library was PCR. Sequencing relied on an Illumina HiSeq 2500. To reduce PCR and sequencing biases, unique molecular identifiers were built into the TCR beta cDNA libraries. About 500,000 cDNA molecules were obtained per 1 to 10 million input T cells, so each molecule approximated one T cell. The patient libraries were prepared and sequenced with the same protocol used for the earlier healthy control dataset. Within a given batch, samples were prepared together, multiplexed and sequenced on the same HiSeq lane. The source study handled its data this way. Raw barcoded reads were processed with MIGEC, and single-read molecular identifier groups were discarded before consensus assembly and CDR3 extraction. VDJtools was used for post-analysis of the clonotype tables, and diversity was normalized by down-sampling every dataset to the size of the smallest sample. To correct batch-related cross-sample contamination, repertoire overlap clustering matched CDR3 amino acid sequences but not nucleotide sequences. The public reads were reprocessed in TCRdb via fastp at Q25 and MiXCR, keeping in-frame beta chains. A single entry per CDR3 protein holds the most common genes and DNA from its merged rows. The authors' filters were not applied to this entry. The sample table holds fewer than 850,000 distinct CDR3 sequences, of which roughly 29% were seen once. The ten largest make up 0.5% to 0.6% of the sample.

Overall study outcomes, separate from this receptor: When samples were clustered directly using the F measure, samples prepared in the same batch co-clustered strongly, which prompted a batch-effect correction. Patients showed significantly higher frequencies than controls for several TRBV segments, among them TRBV5-6, TRBV5-1 and TRBV20-1. Multiple sclerosis patients had significantly lower normalized Chao1 diversity than controls, a result that suggests substantial peripheral T-cell clonal expansion. The control group was slightly older than the multiple sclerosis patient group.

This clonotype was seen a handful of times. Its recognized antigen is unknown. No base quality information exists; no much larger clone differs at one position. CDR1 SQVTM and CDR2 ANQGSEA are derived from the germline V gene. Taken from cysteine to phenylalanine, the CDR3 has 16 residues. Only the CDR3 DNA stays, 48 bases, in frame from base 1. A distance of 18 bases separates the germline ends of V and J, which lose 4 bases and 1 base respectively. To demonstrate the VDJtools post-analysis software, TCR beta repertoires were profiled from the peripheral blood of 10 to 15 young patients with multiple sclerosis. Multiple sclerosis patients were children and adolescents aged roughly 6 to 17 years.

Source material: blood. The clonotype originates from a girl aged 5-17 years with multiple sclerosis. The rearranged chain carries TRBV29-1 and TRBJ2-3; the D gene is perhaps TRBD2, from 7 matching bases. The CDR3 loop reads CSVGIAGASGTDTQYF. The nucleotide sequence reads as follows: TGCAGCGTTGGAATCGCGGGGGCGTCAGGCACAGATACGCAGTATTTT.